The rows below give T cell receptor beta chains drawn from one sample of a study of cytomegalovirus exposure and HLA in healthy donors. Profiled with immunoSEQ multiplex PCR; TCRdb holds only in-frame clones, not every one. The table includes more than 90,000 clones, about nine tenths detected once. Sequenced sample: PBMCs. The receptors were sampled from a man aged 18 to 30 in good health and CMV-seropositive. Each CDR3 is given without its conserved first and last residue. The order of the fields is CDR3 length, V gene, clone size, CDR3 protein. Size values are once, few and many counts, or a class for expanded clones, and some rows have none.

len: 11
v_gene: TRBV5-1
abundance: .
CDR3aa: ASNGIVPGTQY

len: 14
v_gene: TRBV7-9
abundance: .
CDR3aa: ASSFRRAGGSYEQY

len: 12
v_gene: TRBV6-5
abundance: .
CDR3aa: ASSSRGRDSPLH

len: 10
v_gene: TRBV27
abundance: .
CDR3aa: ASRDRYNEQF

len: 15
v_gene: TRBV4-3
abundance: once
CDR3aa: ASSQEPASSYNSPLH

len: 12
v_gene: TRBV5-6
abundance: once
CDR3aa: ASSLRGVNTEAF

len: 12
v_gene: TRBV18
abundance: .
CDR3aa: ASSPASGHTEAF

len: 9
v_gene: TRBV20-1
abundance: few
CDR3aa: SASSDYGYT

len: 11
v_gene: TRBV7-9
abundance: once
CDR3aa: ASSPQGNTEAF

len: 13
v_gene: TRBV5-6
abundance: .
CDR3aa: ASSLVTGSNYGYT

len: 15
v_gene: TRBV7-9
abundance: .
CDR3aa: ASSSTYFGSLSYEQY

len: 16
v_gene: TRBV5-1
abundance: .
CDR3aa: ASSLPNNRVSNTGELF

len: 11
v_gene: TRBV7-6
abundance: .
CDR3aa: ASSLAAGTEAF

len: 11
v_gene: TRBV27
abundance: .
CDR3aa: ASSITGSYEQY

len: 9
v_gene: TRBV4-1
abundance: .
CDR3aa: ASSHIYGYT

len: 13
v_gene: TRBV11-2
abundance: .
CDR3aa: ASKKVGKPDTEAF